A selection of T cell receptor beta chains follows, all from one sample in a study of shared clonotypes between healthy human individuals. TCRdb's copy holds only in-frame clones and misses some; the assay was immunoSEQ multiplex PCR. This sample has roughly 530,000 clones, with 90% to 97% found just once. Specimen: naive CD4+ T cells sorted from blood. Source of these receptors: a woman aged 25 to 39 in good health. Each CDR3 is given with its conserved first and last residue. D genes are given only for firm matches. The size of a clone is reported for some rows only, either as once, few or many, or as a class for expanded clones.

v_call	j_call	d_call	clone_size	cdr3_aa	cdr3_nt
TRBV11-2	TRBJ2-2	TRBD2	.	CASSLGTSANTGELFF	TGTGCCAGCAGCTTAGGAACTAGCGCGAACACCGGGGAGCTGTTTTTT
TRBV6-1	TRBJ1-2	.	.	CASSVSTGFYGYTF	TGTGCCAGCAGTGTATCAACAGGCTTCTATGGCTACACCTTC
TRBV29-1	TRBJ1-1	.	.	CSVEDRARTEAFF	TGCAGCGTTGAAGATCGGGCTCGCACTGAAGCTTTCTTT
TRBV9	TRBJ2-7	TRBD2	.	CASSPLAGGPQEQYF	TGTGCCAGCAGCCCACTAGCGGGAGGGCCTCAAGAGCAGTACTTC
TRBV18	TRBJ2-3	.	.	CASSPWDTQIPTDTQYF	TGTGCCAGCTCCCCCTGGGACACCCAGATACCCACAGATACGCAGTATTTT
TRBV28	TRBJ2-4	.	.	CASSPRSLAKNIQYF	TGTGCCAGCAGTCCCAGATCCTTAGCCAAAAACATTCAGTACTTC
TRBV5-5	TRBJ1-2	TRBD1	.	CASSLAGTVSNYGYTF	TGTGCCAGCAGCTTGGCCGGGACAGTTTCTAACTATGGCTACACCTTC
TRBV29-1	TRBJ2-7	.	.	CSVRTESYEQYF	TGCAGCGTTAGGACAGAGTCCTACGAGCAGTACTTC
TRBV4-2	TRBJ2-2	TRBD2	once	CASSQDGGPWTSGTRELFF	TGTGCCAGCAGCCAAGATGGAGGTCCGTGGACTAGCGGAACTCGGGAGCTGTTTTTT
TRBV18	TRBJ2-7	.	.	CASSPAFGYEQYF	TGTGCCAGCTCACCCGCTTTTGGTTACGAGCAGTACTTC
TRBV18	TRBJ1-1	.	.	CASSSRDMNTEAFF	TGTGCCAGCTCGTCTAGGGATATGAACACTGAAGCTTTCTTT